This T cell receptor beta chain was captured in a study of T cell responses to AZD1222 COVID-19 vaccine. Using immunoSEQ multiplex PCR, the repertoire was profiled, and TCRdb retains in-frame clones only, with some absent. The sample has approximately 190,000 clones, approximately 92% seen once. The source of this sequence is an adult in good health. The material was peripheral blood, obtained on day 0 of AZD1222 vaccination.

CDR3 region: CASSQSLPGARAWYGYTF. The DNA for the CDR3 is TGCGCCAGCAGCCAAAGCCTACCGGGGGCGCGGGCTTGGTATGGCTACACCTTC. J is TRBJ1-2 and V is TRBV4-3; perhaps TRBD1 as D (6 bases). The CDR3 runs to 18 residues. Germline V lookup: CDR1 LGHNA, CDR2 YSLEER. The germline V and J ends were trimmed by 2 bases and 5 bases, with 24 bases remaining between them.